This TCR beta chain was captured in a study of blood T cells in healthy people across ages. A sample-barcoded 5' primer and a J-beta primer mix were used in a second PCR of about 7 to 12 cycles. TCRdb ran MiXCR on the 5' RACE reads and lists one entry per CDR3 protein. Among about 670,000 distinct CDR3 sequences listed, 45% to 60% were seen once. The study's findings and limits: The study regarded diversity estimates from one million T cells as underestimates.

The CDR3 totals 18 residues. Germline V gene sequence: CDR1 MNHEY, CDR2 SVGAGI. Trimming stripped 2 bases from V and 0 bases from J, with 14 bases between. This clonotype was seen many times. What it recognizes is unknown. The sequence came from a woman at least 80 years old in good health. The specimen sequenced was blood. The chain has TRBV6-5 and TRBJ2-6; D remains ambiguous. CDR3 residues: CASSYNPKASSGANVLTF. CDR3 DNA: TGTGCCAGCAGTTACAACCCCAAAGCGAGCTCTGGGGCCAACGTCCTGACTTTC.